Listed here is a single TCR beta chain. The data stem from a study of blood T cell repertoires in COVID-19. About the research overall: PBMCs, B-cell-depleted T cells, or T cells were the source of the cDNA or gDNA that made up the material.

The assay was immunoSEQ multiplex PCR, and TCRdb's table has in-frame clones only and misses some. Of 200,000 or so clones in the sample, around 80% were seen once. The germline V gene encodes CDR1 SGDLS and CDR2 YYNGEE. The CDR3 contains 17 residues. V lost 0 bases, J lost 2 bases, and 15 bases lay in between. Sequencing was performed on peripheral blood. This clonotype originated in a man aged 35 to 55 who had recovered from COVID-19. The chain links TRBV9 to TRBJ1-3, with D perhaps TRBD1 (6 bases). As DNA, the CDR3 is TGTGCCAGCAGCGTAGGACCCGGGACACCGGCTGGAAACACCATATATTTT. Its translation: CASSVGPGTPAGNTIYF.